What follows is one TCR beta chain and its context. This entry comes from a study of radiation and T cells in renal cell carcinoma. Time point given: blood 2 weeks post-SBRT. The treatment: 15 Gy SBRT to primary tumor, nephrectomy 4 weeks later. Germline CDR1 is SQVTM and CDR2 is ANQGSEA. V shed 5 bases and J shed 0 bases, with 14 bases lying between them. The CDR3 is 15 amino acids. Sequencing used immunoSEQ multiplex PCR; TCRdb keeps in-frame clones, though not all of them. This table has 60,000 to 80,000 clones, around 76% appearing once. This sequence joins TRBV29-1 and TRBJ2-1; D possibly uses TRBD1 or TRBD2 (6 bases each). This receptor was obtained from a man aged 60 to 69 with renal cell carcinoma. The sequencing used blood, collected from a patient whose treatment included radiotherapy and nephrectomy. CDR3 protein: CSVTGQTSSYNEQFF. The CDR3 bases are TGCAGCGTTACTGGACAGACTAGCTCCTACAATGAGCAGTTCTTC.